Below, 31 T cell receptor beta chains from the same sample are listed, as sequenced in a study of OX40 agonist ivuxolimab in advanced cancers. Clones were read by immunoSEQ multiplex PCR, and TCRdb kept only the in-frame ones, dropping some. The table has approximately 12,000 clones, over 75% seen once. The sample was CD4+ or CD8+ T cells sorted from blood, taken in a trial of the OX40 agonist ivuxolimab. These receptors all stem from an adult with an advanced solid tumor such as melanoma, head and neck, liver or kidney cancer.

Only one count was recorded for this clone. The chain recombines TRBV7-3 with TRBJ2-3; D perhaps matches TRBD2 (6 bases). The germline gives CDR1 SGHTA, CDR2 FQGTGA. This CDR3 has 17 residues. V lost 5 bases and J 9 bases, leaving 27 bases between the germline ends. DNA of the CDR3: TGTGCCAGCAGCCAAACTGGGTTAGCGGAAGGCTTTGGGACGCAGTATTTT. Amino acids: CASSQTGLAEGFGTQYF.

The rearrangement uses TRBV7-9 and TRBJ2-2; maybe TRBD2 (5 bases). CDR1 and CDR2 (germline): SEHNR, FQNEAQ (reference sequence). The length of the CDR3 is 17 residues. V lost 5 bases and J lost 3, with 19 bases in between. The CDR3 here is CASSTPDDGVYTGELFF. DNA for the CDR3: TGTGCCAGCAGCACCCCAGACGACGGGGTTTACACCGGGGAGCTGTTTTTT.

The chain links TRBV9 to TRBJ1-4; 7 nucleotides agree with TRBD1. V gave up 0 bases and J gave up 4 bases; unmatched junction bases: 3. Per germline, CDR1 SGDLS and CDR2 YYNGEE. This CDR3 has 15 residues. The CDR3 loop is CASSVVGTVNEKLFF. The CDR3 bases are TGTGCCAGCAGCGTAGTTGGGACAGTTAATGAAAAACTGTTTTTT.

In its sample, this clone was seen a few times. The V call is TRBV5-4, the J call TRBJ2-1; TRBD2 agrees at 7 bases. The CDR3 sequence is 15 residues long. Germline V lookup: CDR1 SGHNT, CDR2 YYREEE (reference sequence). V was pared by 7 bases and J by 5 bases, with 12 bases of the junction left unmatched. The CDR3 nucleotides read TGTGCCAGCGCCCTTGGGCTAGCGGAAGACAATGAGCAGTTCTTC. It yields the protein CASALGLAEDNEQFF.

This chain uses TRBV7-6 with TRBJ2-1; 10 bases line up with TRBD1. CDR3 length: 16 amino acids. The germline CDR1 and CDR2 sequences are SGHVS and FNYEAQ. Trimming took 3 bases from V and 2 from J; bases not matched to a gene: 4. The CDR3 region has the DNA TGTGCCAGCAGCTTGGGACAGGGGTCCGCCTACAATGAGCAGTTCTTC. This encodes CASSLGQGSAYNEQFF.

This rearrangement joins TRBV7-9 to TRBJ1-2, with D unresolved. The CDR3 contains 14 residues. V gave up 1 base and J gave up 4 bases, with 10 bases separating them. Germline CDR1 and CDR2: SEHNR and FQNEAQ (reference sequence). CDR3 nucleotides: TGTGCCAGCAGCTTAGAGGCCAGGTCCTATGGCTACACCTTC. Translating gives CASSLEARSYGYTF. Using reference TRBV7-9 and TRBJ1-2 for the parts outside the CDR3, the full variable domain is DTGVSQNPRHKITKRGQNVTFRCDPISEHNRLYWYRQTLGQGPEFLTYFQNEAQLEKSRLLSDRFSAERPKGSFSTLEIQRTEQGDSAMYLCASSLEARSYGYTFGSGTRLTVV.

The V gene is TRBV4-1, the J gene TRBJ2-7, with a possible D match to TRBD2 (5 bases). Germline loops: CDR1 MGHRA, CDR2 YSYEKL. This CDR3 region has 15 residues. V was shortened by 1 base and J by 0 bases, with 10 bases between the two germline ends. The CDR3 here is CASSQGRFTSYEQYF. For the CDR3, the DNA is TGCGCCAGCAGCCAAGGGAGGTTCACCTCCTACGAGCAGTACTTC.

CDR3 DNA: TGTGCCAGCAGAGCGTCCTACGAGCAGTACTTC. Its protein product is CASRASYEQYF. V gene TRBV2 combines with J gene TRBJ2-7; D uncertain. Looked up from germline, CDR1 is SNHLY and CDR2 is FYNNEI. This CDR3 has 11 amino acids. Trimming took off 6 bases at V and 1 base at J, with 4 bases between the two ends.

This clone was recorded once. The J gene is TRBJ2-5, the V gene TRBV9; 9 nucleotides agree with TRBD1. Germline trimming cut 5 bases from V and 0 bases from J; bases unmatched to any gene: 11. Germline V lookup: CDR1 SGDLS, CDR2 YYNGEE. The CDR3 consists of 17 residues. CDR3: CASSPGTGLTNQETQYF. CDR3 DNA: TGTGCCAGCAGTCCCGGGACAGGGTTGACCAACCAAGAGACCCAGTACTTC.

The chain combines TRBV9 with TRBJ1-5; TRBD1 is a possible D gene (5 bases). The CDR3 has 16 residues. Trimming shortened V by 4 bases and J by 3 bases, and 17 bases separated the two germline ends. Germline V gives CDR1 SGDLS, CDR2 YYNGEE. The CDR3 DNA sequence: TGTGCCAGCAGCCTCGGGGGGGACTCTATCAATCAGCCCCAGCATTTT. This encodes CASSLGGDSINQPQHF.

This clone came up once. The chain combines TRBV9 with TRBJ1-4, with 8 bases fitting TRBD1. The CDR3 consists of 16 residues. The germline CDR1 and CDR2 sequences are SGDLS and YYNGEE. Germline trimming cut 4 bases from V and 7 bases from J; bases unmatched to any gene: 12. The CDR3 bases are TGTGCCAGCAGCCTCTTAAGGACAGGGTTTCGTGAAAAACTGTTTTTT. This translates into CASSLLRTGFREKLFF.

This rearrangement joins TRBV11-3 to TRBJ2-4; D not resolved. This CDR3 comprises 14 residues. Germline V gene data show CDR1 as SGHNT and CDR2 as YENEEA. The V gene lost 8 bases and the J gene lost 0 bases, with 11 bases spanning the gap. The CDR3, as DNA: TGTGCCAGCTCCAGTATGAGAGCCAAAAACATTCAGTACTTC. Translated, it gives CASSSMRAKNIQYF.

The chain has TRBV13 and TRBJ2-2; TRBD2 matches at 7 bases. From germline, CDR1 is PRHDT and CDR2 FYEKMQ (reference sequence). This CDR3 is 16 amino acids long. Germline trimming cut 0 bases from V and 4 bases from J; bases unmatched to any gene: 5. The CDR3 coding sequence is TGTGCCAGCAGCTTAGGCCTAGCGGAGACCACCGGGGAGCTGTTTTTT. Its translation is CASSLGLAETTGELFF.

The rearrangement links TRBV19 to TRBJ2-7, with D unclear. Per the germline V gene, CDR1 is LNHDA and CDR2 is SQIVND (reference sequence). The CDR3 totals 16 residues. V shed 4 bases and J shed 7 bases, with 23 bases lying between them. CDR3 sequence reads: CASSKMGFPAFSEQYF. The CDR3 DNA is TGTGCCAGTAGTAAAATGGGATTTCCAGCCTTCTCGGAGCAGTACTTC.

The V gene is TRBV9, the J gene TRBJ1-1; TRBD1 matches at 8 bases. Germline values: CDR1 SGDLS, CDR2 YYNGEE. The CDR3 length is 15 residues. J gave up 4 bases and V 0 bases, and 5 bases lay outside the gene matches. The CDR3 sequence: CASSVGGQGFTEAFF. The CDR3 DNA sequence: TGTGCCAGCAGCGTAGGAGGACAGGGATTCACTGAAGCTTTCTTT.

The V gene is TRBV10-1, the J gene TRBJ2-1, with D possibly being TRBD2 (7 bases). CDR1 WNHNN and CDR2 SYGVQD come from the germline V gene (reference sequence). V was trimmed by 4 bases and J by 8 bases, leaving 27 bases between them. This CDR3 region has 18 residues. In nucleotides, the CDR3 is TGCGCCAGCAGTGGTGGTGGGCCCGGGACTACCCACAGGGATGAGCAGTTCTTC. Its protein product is CASSGGGPGTTHRDEQFF.

The chain has TRBV4-3 and TRBJ1-1; D is perhaps TRBD1 (6 bases). There are 14 residues in the CDR3. CDR1 and CDR2 from the germline V gene are LGHNA and YSLEER. V was pared by 0 bases and J by 7 bases, with 12 bases between. The CDR3 protein is CASSQEWGASEAFF. The CDR3 DNA reads TGCGCCAGCAGCCAAGAGTGGGGGGCCAGTGAAGCTTTCTTT.

The chain carries TRBV2 and TRBJ1-1; 9 positions match TRBD1. Looked up from germline, CDR1 is SNHLY and CDR2 is FYNNEI. Germline trimming cut 9 bases from V and 5 bases from J; bases unmatched to any gene: 10. This CDR3 has 14 amino acids. The CDR3 sequence is CARWTGQGPTEAFF. The CDR3 region has the DNA TGTGCCAGATGGACTGGACAGGGGCCAACTGAAGCTTTCTTT.

J is TRBJ1-2 and V is TRBV7-6, with TRBD1 as a possible D gene (6 bases). Germline V gene sequence: CDR1 SGHVS, CDR2 FNYEAQ. The length of the CDR3 is 14 residues. V lost 5 bases and J lost 4, with 14 bases in between. The CDR3 DNA sequence: TGTGCCAGCAGCCCCCGCAAGGGGGGCTATGGCTACACCTTC. This codes for CASSPRKGGYGYTF.

This chain connects TRBV11-2 to TRBJ1-1; D uncertain. Trimming removed 5 bases from V and 4 bases from J, with 8 bases in between. CDR3 size: 12 residues. Germline loops: CDR1 SGHAT, CDR2 FQNNGV. CDR3 sequence (DNA): TGTGCCAGCAGCCCTTTGGGCACTGAAGCTTTCTTT. Protein: CASSPLGTEAFF.

This rearrangement joins TRBV9 to TRBJ2-1; unclear D gene. The CDR3 is 11 amino acids. Germline CDR1 is SGDLS and CDR2 is YYNGEE. V was clipped by 2 bases and J by 3 bases, with 0 bases between them. The CDR3 DNA reads TGTGCCAGCAGCGTCTACAATGAGCAGTTCTTC. Protein product: CASSVYNEQFF.

The chain combines TRBV4-3 with TRBJ2-7, with 7 bases lining up with TRBD1. V lost 0 bases and J lost 4; bases outside the gene matches: 9. This CDR3 has 16 amino acids. Germline V lookup: CDR1 LGHNA, CDR2 YSLEER. In DNA, the CDR3 is TGCGCCAGCAGCCAAGACCCCGGGACAGACCCTTACGAGCAGTACTTC. Translating it yields CASSQDPGTDPYEQYF.

This clone was observed a few times. The V call is TRBV5-6, the J call TRBJ2-7, with D tentatively TRBD2 (6 bases). The CDR3 has 16 amino acids. Germline V gene sequence: CDR1 SGHDT, CDR2 YYEEEE. The V end lost 1 base, the J end lost 1 base, and 15 bases lay between the germline ends. The CDR3 coding sequence is TGTGCCAGCAGCTTGTCGACGGGAGTTCCGTCCTACGAGCAGTACTTC. Translating gives CASSLSTGVPSYEQYF.

The rearrangement uses TRBV4-1 and TRBJ2-7; TRBD2 might be the D (5 bases). The CDR3 length is 15 residues. V was cut by 4 bases and J by 0 bases, with 13 bases left in between. Germline lookup yields CDR1 MGHRA and CDR2 YSYEKL. CDR3 sequence (DNA): TGCGCCAGCAGCCTCGCCGCGGGCAACTCCTACGAGCAGTACTTC. Protein: CASSLAAGNSYEQYF.

The chain is built from TRBV18 and TRBJ2-1; D not certain. This CDR3 is 12 amino acids long. Germline CDR1 is KGHSH and CDR2 is LQKENI. Trimming removed 5 bases at V and 2 bases at J, with 4 bases between. In nucleotides, the CDR3 is TGTGCCAGCTCAGGAACCTACAATGAGCAGTTCTTC. Protein: CASSGTYNEQFF.

This chain joins TRBV29-1 and TRBJ2-7; no reliable D call. The germline CDR1 and CDR2 sequences are SQVTM and ANQGSEA. V dropped 1 base and J dropped 5 bases, with 9 bases sitting between them. CDR3 length: 12 amino acids. The CDR3 reads CSVEVGIDEQYF. In DNA form, the CDR3 reads TGCAGCGTTGAAGTAGGGATCGACGAGCAGTACTTC.

The gene calls are TRBV4-3 and TRBJ2-3; 7 bases fit TRBD2. V was clipped by 0 bases and J by 4 bases; unmatched bases: 10. Germline lookup yields CDR1 LGHNA and CDR2 YSLEER. The CDR3 extends over 17 amino acids. CDR3 sequence reads: CASSQEPTGGGSDTQYF. In nucleotides, the CDR3 is TGCGCCAGCAGCCAAGAACCCACGGGGGGAGGGTCAGATACGCAGTATTTT.

This rearrangement joins TRBV5-5 to TRBJ2-7; D may be TRBD1 (5 bases). CDR1 and CDR2 (germline): SGHKS, YYEKEE (reference sequence). The CDR3 consists of 12 residues. Trimming pared 4 bases from V and 5 bases from J, leaving 10 bases between. In nucleotides, the CDR3 is TGTGCCAGCAGCCTCGGACATGACGAGCAGTACTTC. It encodes CASSLGHDEQYF.

This chain links TRBV28 with TRBJ2-5; D is perhaps TRBD1 (6 bases). Near its end, the DNA agrees better with TRBJ2-7, so the J call may be wrong. The germline CDR1 and CDR2 sequences are MDHEN and SYDVKM. The CDR3 is 15 residues long. CDR3 DNA sequence: TGTGCCAGCACCGACCCCGGGACATCCTCCTACGAGCAGTACTTC. It translates to CASTDPGTSSYEQYF.

V gene TRBV7-9 combines with J gene TRBJ1-1; D is uncertain. The ends were cut back, 5 bases at V and 0 bases at J, with 13 bases in the middle. Per the germline V gene, CDR1 is SEHNR and CDR2 is FQNEAQ (reference sequence). The length of the CDR3 is 15 residues. CDR3 residues: CASSPRGSLNTEAFF. Here the CDR3 DNA reads TGTGCCAGCAGCCCCCGTGGCAGCTTGAACACTGAAGCTTTCTTT.

In this sample, this clone turned up once. The J gene is TRBJ2-7, the V gene TRBV12-5; D is undetermined. Germline values: CDR1 LGHNT, CDR2 FRNRAP. Trimming shortened V by 2 bases and J by 6 bases, and 8 bases separated the two germline ends. The CDR3 is 12 amino acids. CDR3 amino acids: CASGLSRSEQYF. The DNA of the CDR3 is TGTGCTAGTGGTTTGAGCAGGAGCGAGCAGTACTTC. Looking up the rest from reference TRBV12-5 and TRBJ2-7 gives the full variable domain: DARVTQTPRHKVTEMGQEVTMRCQPILGHNTVFWYRQTMMQGLELLAYFRNRAPLDDSGMPKDRFSAEMPDATLATLKIQPSEPRDSAVYFCASGLSRSEQYFGPGTRLTVT.